This T cell receptor (beta chain) was captured in a study of blood T cell repertoires in COVID-19. Measured with immunoSEQ multiplex PCR; TCRdb has only the in-frame clones, and not every one. The sample includes over 200,000 clones, approximately 90% seen only once; the top ten take less than 5%. The CDR3 is 15 residues long. Germline loops: CDR1 LGHDT, CDR2 YNNKEL (reference sequence). V was cut by 1 base and J by 5 bases, with 14 bases left in between. Input material: peripheral blood. The chain combines TRBV3-1 (or the pseudogene TRBV3-2) with TRBJ2-5; D call uncertain. The TCR originated in a man between 60 and 70 years old who had recovered from COVID-19. The CDR3 reads CASSQAPGDGETQYF. DNA of the CDR3: TGTGCCAGCAGCCAAGCCCCCGGAGACGGGGAGACCCAGTACTTC.